Shown below are 31 T cell receptor beta chains from a single sample sequenced in a study of control samples from healthy donors and cancer patients. Using immunoSEQ multiplex PCR, the repertoire was profiled, and TCRdb retains in-frame clones only, with some absent. The table includes about 220,000 clones, roughly 94% detected once. The material sequenced was blood. All receptors derive from a man aged 50 to 59 in good health.

The chain has TRBV6-6 and TRBJ1-6; D is ambiguous. V lost 2 bases, J lost 5 bases, and 7 bases lay in between. Per germline, CDR1 MNHNY and CDR2 SVGAGI (reference sequence). The CDR3 is made up of 14 amino acids. The CDR3 nucleotides read TGTGCCAGCAGTTACAGAGAACATAATTCACCCCTCCACTTT. Translation: CASSYREHNSPLHF.

The rearrangement uses TRBV7-2 and TRBJ2-3; 8 bases are a match to TRBD2. Trimming removed 1 base from V and 7 bases from J; junction bases left unmatched: 16. Germline CDR1 SGHTA, CDR2 FQGNSA. This CDR3 is 18 amino acids long. The CDR3 DNA is TGTGCCAGCAGCTTAGGACTTTTTGGGGAGGTAGCGGGGTATACGCAGTATTTT. The encoded protein is CASSLGLFGEVAGYTQYF.

Concerning this clone: Additional DNA sequences in this sample encode the identical CDR3. This chain uses TRBV29-1 with TRBJ2-5; D may be TRBD2 (9 bases). CDR3 length equals 15 residues. CDR1 is SQVTM, CDR2 ANQGSEA, per germline. Trimming removed 4 bases from V and 2 bases from J, with 17 bases in between. This CDR3 reads CSVVRGRGGQETQYF. The DNA of the CDR3 is TGCAGCGTTGTCAGGGGGCGGGGGGGTCAAGAGACCCAGTACTTC. The variable domain in full, with the rest retrieved from reference TRBV29-1 and TRBJ2-5, is SAVISQKPSRDICQRGTSLTIQCQVDSQVTMMFWYRQQPGQSLTLIATANQGSEATYESGFVIDKFPISRPNLTFSTLTVSNMSPEDSSIYLCSVVRGRGGQETQYFGPGTRLLVL.

This clone was found once. The V call is TRBV10-3, the J call TRBJ1-1; tentative D call: TRBD1 (5 bases). The CDR3 is made up of 14 amino acids. Trimming shortened V by 7 bases and J by 0 bases, and 12 bases separated the two germline ends. Germline CDR1 reads ENHRY; CDR2 reads SYGVKD. The CDR3 reads CAIKVGTVNTEAFF. The CDR3, as DNA: TGTGCCATCAAAGTGGGGACCGTGAACACTGAAGCTTTCTTT.

The V and J genes are TRBV5-1 and TRBJ2-5; 13 bases agree with TRBD2. Germline assignment: CDR1 SGHRS and CDR2 YFSETQ. V trimming: 3 bases; J trimming: 5 bases; junction bases outside the gene matches: 10. This CDR3 comprises 17 residues. CDR3 coding DNA: TGCGCCAGCAGCTCGGGACTAGCGGGGCTCCGCGGGGAGACCCAGTACTTC. Translated, it gives CASSSGLAGLRGETQYF.

The J gene is TRBJ1-5, the V gene TRBV7-2, with D maybe TRBD1 (5 bases). The ends were cut back, 4 bases at V and 0 bases at J, with 19 bases in the middle. The germline gives CDR1 SGHTA, CDR2 FQGNSA. This CDR3 comprises 18 residues. CDR3: CASSSLPGTDPSNQPQHF. DNA for the CDR3: TGTGCCAGCAGCTCCTTACCCGGGACCGACCCTAGCAATCAGCCCCAGCATTTT.

This chain uses TRBV5-6 with TRBJ2-5, with D perhaps matching TRBD2 (5 bases). The length of the CDR3 is 15 residues. V lost 0 bases and J lost 5, with 14 bases in between. Germline V gene data show CDR1 as SGHDT and CDR2 as YYEEEE. The CDR3 loop is CASSLAGSGGETQYF. The DNA of the CDR3 is TGTGCCAGCAGCTTGGCCGGCAGCGGCGGGGAGACCCAGTACTTC. Using reference TRBV5-6 and TRBJ2-5 for the parts outside the CDR3, the full variable domain is DAGVTQSPTHLIKTRGQQVTLRCSPKSGHDTVSWYQQALGQGPQFIFQYYEEEERQRGNFPDRFSGHQFPNYSSELNVNALLLGDSALYLCASSLAGSGGETQYFGPGTRLLVL.

To note about this clone: Other DNA sequences within the sample encode an identical CDR3. This chain joins TRBV3-1 (or the pseudogene TRBV3-2) and TRBJ1-1; no clear D. The CDR3 is made up of 20 amino acids. The V end was cut by 0 bases, the J end by 0 bases, with 23 bases between. The V gene's germline CDR1 is LGHDT and CDR2 YNNKEL (reference sequence). CDR3 protein: CASSQDFPSLFRRMNTEAFF. CDR3 coding DNA: TGTGCCAGCAGCCAAGATTTCCCCAGTCTTTTCCGGAGGATGAACACTGAAGCTTTCTTT.

V usage is TRBV29-1 and J usage is TRBJ1-5; TRBD1 matches at 7 bases. The length of the CDR3 is 16 residues. Per the germline V gene, CDR1 is SQVTM and CDR2 is ANQGSEA. V trimming: 4 bases; J trimming: 1 base; junction bases outside the gene matches: 10. The CDR3 protein is CSVGQGTSGSNQPQHF. The CDR3 coding sequence is TGCAGCGTTGGACAGGGAACCTCAGGGAGCAATCAGCCCCAGCATTTT.

The genes are TRBV6-6 and TRBJ1-1; D is possibly TRBD1 (6 bases). The CDR3 sequence is 18 residues long. V shed 5 bases and J shed 4 bases, with 26 bases lying between them. CDR1 is MNHNY, CDR2 SVGAGI, per germline (reference sequence). The CDR3 region has the DNA TGTGCCAGCAGTCACAAAAGGGCAGTCGGGGGCGCGGGCACTGAAGCTTTCTTT. This sequence encodes CASSHKRAVGGAGTEAFF.

The V and J genes are TRBV3-1 (or the pseudogene TRBV3-2) and TRBJ1-2; a weak D match, TRBD1 (5 bases). Trimming took off 1 base at V and 2 bases at J, with 8 bases between the two ends. The CDR3 consists of 14 residues. CDR1 and CDR2 from the germline V gene are LGHDT and YNNKEL (reference sequence). CDR3 coding DNA: TGTGCCAGCAGCCAAGGACAGCGAAACTATGGCTACACCTTC. As protein: CASSQGQRNYGYTF.

The rearrangement links TRBV19 to TRBJ2-2; 10 bases map to TRBD1. Trimming cost V 8 bases and J 6 bases; bases outside gene matches: 9. This CDR3 has 15 amino acids. Germline values: CDR1 LNHDA, CDR2 SQIVND (reference sequence). Here the CDR3 DNA reads TGTGCCAGTGGGACAGGGGAATTGGGGGCCGGGGAGCTGTTTTTT. Translated, it gives CASGTGELGAGELFF.

This clone showed up just a few times. The chain employs TRBV6-5 and TRBJ2-7; D call uncertain. Germline CDR1 reads MNHEY; CDR2 reads SVGAGI. The CDR3 is 15 amino acids. Trimming shortened V by 0 bases and J by 3 bases, and 12 bases separated the two germline ends. The CDR3 loop reads CASSYSQAFSYEQYF. The CDR3 DNA is TGTGCCAGCAGTTACTCCCAGGCCTTTAGCTACGAGCAGTACTTC.

This chain uses TRBV28 with TRBJ1-2; weak D call: TRBD1 (5 bases). Trimming shortened V by 2 bases and J by 8 bases, and 15 bases separated the two germline ends. This CDR3 is built from 14 residues. Germline-derived CDR1 and CDR2 are MDHEN and SYDVKM. CDR3 amino acids: CASSLADSVGGYTF. CDR3 bases: TGTGCCAGCAGTTTAGCAGACAGCGTAGGAGGCTACACCTTC.

The J gene is TRBJ2-5, the V gene TRBV2; 12 bases line up with TRBD2. Losses at the gene ends were 8 bases for V and 5 bases for J; bases not matched to a gene: 12. The CDR3 length is 16 residues. Looked up from germline, CDR1 is SNHLY and CDR2 is FYNNEI. The DNA of the CDR3 is TGTGCCAGCCGGGTCGCTAGCGGGGGGGCACGGGAGACCCAGTACTTC. Its translation is CASRVASGGARETQYF. The variable domain in full, with the rest retrieved from reference TRBV2 and TRBJ2-5, is EPEVTQTPSHQVTQMGQEVILRCVPISNHLYFYWYRQILGQKVEFLVSFYNNEISEKSEIFDDQFSVERPDGSNFTLKIRSTKLEDSAMYFCASRVASGGARETQYFGPGTRLLVL.

The chain links TRBV5-1 to TRBJ2-5; D is undetermined. The ends were cut back, 0 bases at V and 9 bases at J, with 12 bases in the middle. Per the germline V gene, CDR1 is SGHRS and CDR2 is YFSETQ. This CDR3 is built from 13 residues. The CDR3 sequence is CASSLVQLGPQYF. CDR3 DNA: TGCGCCAGCAGCTTGGTGCAGTTAGGTCCCCAGTACTTC.

A few counts support this clone. V usage is TRBV20-1 and J usage is TRBJ1-1; TRBD1 might be the D (5 bases). V lost 3 bases and J lost 5, with 13 bases in between. This CDR3 is 13 amino acids long. Germline CDR1 reads DFQATT; CDR2 reads SNEGSKA (reference sequence). CDR3 DNA sequence: TGCAGTGCTAGTGTCGCAGGGCGGACTGAAGCTTTCTTT. Residues: CSASVAGRTEAFF.

There are a few counts of this clone. The CDR3 region has the DNA TGTGCCATCAGTGAATACCCTCCCTACGAGCAGTACTTC. This encodes CAISEYPPYEQYF. This chain joins TRBV10-3 and TRBJ2-7; D remains unclear. V was shortened by 3 bases and J by 2 bases, with 8 bases between the two germline ends. Germline V gene sequence: CDR1 ENHRY, CDR2 SYGVKD. The CDR3 sequence is 13 residues long.

This rearrangement joins TRBV11-2 to TRBJ1-3; D is uncertain. The CDR3 loop spans 14 amino acids. Germline values: CDR1 SGHAT, CDR2 FQNNGV. Trimming removed 1 base at V and 5 bases at J, with 9 bases between. The CDR3 coding sequence is TGTGCCAGCAGCTTAGCTGGAGCGAGAAACACCATATATTTT. Protein product: CASSLAGARNTIYF.

On this clone itself: The sample has other DNA sequences that encode this CDR3 too. For the CDR3, the DNA is TGTGCCAGCAGCTTGGTTCAGGGGGACACCGGGGAGCTGTTTTTT. Translating it yields CASSLVQGDTGELFF. The rearrangement joins TRBV5-6 to TRBJ2-2; 7 bases agree with TRBD1. The CDR3 spans 15 residues. The germline V gene encodes CDR1 SGHDT and CDR2 YYEEEE. Unmatched junction bases numbered 2, after V lost 0 bases and J lost 3 bases.

J is TRBJ1-1 and V is TRBV7-2; 8 positions agree with TRBD1. The ends lost 1 base at V and 5 bases at J; junction bases unmatched: 6. This CDR3 has 15 residues. Germline V gene sequence: CDR1 SGHTA, CDR2 FQGNSA. CDR3 in amino acids: CASSLDGRGRTEAFF. Here the CDR3 DNA reads TGTGCCAGCAGCTTAGATGGCAGGGGGCGAACTGAAGCTTTCTTT.

The V call is TRBV2, the J call TRBJ1-5; the match to TRBD1 covers 10 bases. CDR1 is SNHLY, CDR2 FYNNEI, per germline. The CDR3 contains 14 residues. Trimming cost V 6 bases and J 3 bases; bases outside gene matches: 2. The CDR3 DNA sequence: TGTGCCAGCAGGGGACAGGGGTACAATCAGCCCCAGCATTTT. Protein product: CASRGQGYNQPQHF.

This chain joins TRBV5-8 and TRBJ1-3; possibly TRBD1 for D (6 bases). Germline CDR1 SGHTS, CDR2 YDEGEE. This CDR3 region has 15 residues. V lost 2 bases to trimming and J lost 3 bases, with 12 bases between them. CDR3 residues: CASSLRGLNGNTIYF. CDR3 DNA: TGTGCCAGCAGCTTACGGGGGCTCAATGGAAACACCATATATTTT.

The chain couples TRBV3-1 (or the pseudogene TRBV3-2) to TRBJ2-3, with 8 bases fitting TRBD2. The V segment lost 4 bases and the J segment 3 bases; nucleotides outside the gene matches: 12. The germline gives CDR1 LGHDT, CDR2 YNNKEL (reference sequence). The CDR3 is 17 residues long. The CDR3, as DNA: TGTGCCAGCAGCCCATCCCTGGGGCGGGGGGTGACAGATACGCAGTATTTT. Its protein product is CASSPSLGRGVTDTQYF.

The rearrangement joins TRBV5-6 to TRBJ1-3, with 8 bases fitting TRBD1. With V trimmed by 4 bases and J by 6 bases, 9 bases remained unmatched. Germline CDR1 is SGHDT and CDR2 is YYEEEE. The CDR3 is 15 residues long. The CDR3 loop is CASSRLDRGINTIYF. DNA for the CDR3: TGTGCCAGCAGCCGACTTGACAGGGGAATAAACACCATATATTTT.

The chain is built from TRBV21-1 and TRBJ1-1; the table names TRBD1, a call not compared with the DNA. TRBV21-1 constitutes a pseudogene. This CDR3 region has 15 residues. CDR3: CASSKPGQRTTEAFF. The CDR3 nucleotides are TGTGCCAGCAGCAAGCCCGGACAGAGGACGACTGAAGCTTTCTTT.

The V and J genes are TRBV5-1 and TRBJ1-3; unclear D gene. Per germline, CDR1 SGHRS and CDR2 YFSETQ. V lost 0 bases to trimming and J lost 0 bases, with 16 bases between them. This CDR3 is 18 amino acids long. As DNA, the CDR3 is TGCGCCAGCAGCTTGGAGGCCCGGGCCCACAACTCTGGAAACACCATATATTTT. This gives the protein CASSLEARAHNSGNTIYF. Variable domain in full (rest from reference TRBV5-1 and TRBJ1-3): KAGVTQTPRYLIKTRGQQVTLSCSPISGHRSVSWYQQTPGQGLQFLFEYFSETQRNKGNFPGRFSGRQFSNSRSEMNVSTLELGDSALYLCASSLEARAHNSGNTIYFGEGSWLTVV.

This sequence joins TRBV27 and TRBJ1-2; D unclear. The germline V and J ends were trimmed by 6 bases and 0 bases, with 14 bases remaining between them. Germline-derived CDR1 and CDR2 are MNHEY and SMNVEV (reference sequence). The length of the CDR3 is 15 residues. CDR3 coding DNA: TGTGCCAGCAGCCTTGAGCAAGTAGCTAACTATGGCTACACCTTC. Translation gives CASSLEQVANYGYTF.

CDR3 nucleotide sequence: TGTGCCAGCACGGAGATCAATGAAAAACTGTTTTTT. It specifies CASTEINEKLFF. The rearrangement joins TRBV2 to TRBJ1-4; D is unclear. This CDR3 has 12 residues. V was clipped by 7 bases and J by 5 bases, with 8 bases between them. The V gene's germline CDR1 is SNHLY and CDR2 FYNNEI.

The gene calls are TRBV25-1 and TRBJ1-3, with 9 bases matching TRBD1. Germline V gene lookup returns CDR1 MGHDK and CDR2 SYGVNS. Trimming took 3 bases from V and 4 from J; bases not matched to a gene: 4. The CDR3 consists of 15 residues. The CDR3 sequence: CASSDLTGGGNTIYF. Here the CDR3 DNA reads TGTGCCAGCAGTGACCTCACAGGGGGCGGAAACACCATATATTTT.

This chain links TRBV11-2 with TRBJ1-2, with TRBD1 identical over 8 bases. V shed 5 bases and J 1 base; nucleotides not matched to a gene: 9. Germline V gives CDR1 SGHAT, CDR2 FQNNGV. The CDR3 has 16 amino acids. CDR3 sequence (DNA): TGTGCCAGCAGCCCCCAGGGCAGGGGGCTTAACTATGGCTACACCTTC. Its protein is CASSPQGRGLNYGYTF.